This T cell receptor beta chain was identified during a study of blood T cell repertoires in COVID-19. Study-level background: There were acute and convalescent COVID-19 samples, and they came from the United States, Italy and Spain. The analysed material was cDNA or gDNA that came from T cells, B-cell-depleted T cells, or PBMCs.

Original methodology: Counts of nucleated cells, estimated from reference gene primer amplification, were obtained. Repertoires were generated with immunoSEQ multiplex PCR, while TCRdb's copy carries only in-frame clones and drops some. That table supplies the V and J calls and clone size; D and trimming were determined from the DNA. This table has 35,000 to 50,000 clones, approximately 85% appearing once. This CDR3 has 16 amino acids. The germline gives CDR1 SGHRS, CDR2 YFSETQ. V lost 4 bases, J lost 7 bases, and 16 bases stayed unmatched. The TCR comes from a human donor in a cohort sampled during active COVID-19. The rearrangement links TRBV5-1 to TRBJ2-5; the match to TRBD1 covers 7 bases. Source material: peripheral blood. The CDR3 reads CASSQRDSPGKGTQYF. For the CDR3, the DNA is TGCGCCAGCAGCCAAAGGGACAGCCCGGGGAAGGGGACCCAGTACTTC.